One T cell receptor beta chain is described in this entry. What antigen it recognizes has not been identified. No base quality information exists; no much larger clone differs at one position. The sample comes from a study of cytomegalovirus exposure and HLA in healthy donors (dated by TCRdb to about 2017). Regarding the study in general: According to a later analysis, the 120 or so validation repertoires were produced on the same platform as the 700 or so repertoires of the first cohort. High-throughput TCR immunosequencing, statistical association of individual TCRs with disease status, and machine learning were combined to predict cytomegalovirus infection status. A separate validation cohort of roughly 110 different subjects was used in addition to the 666-subject first cohort. The study aimed to test whether cataloging public T cell receptors could reveal signatures of past pathogen exposure.

What the work shows at the level of the full study, not this receptor alone: Subsequent analysis determined that TCRs grouped into clusters in the first cohort also showed a tendency toward co-occurrence across the 120 or so validation repertoires, and 94% of cluster scores exceeded 0. The authors suggested that the approach could potentially be generalized to other disease states and immunological phenotypes. Cytomegalovirus status was reported to be diagnosed by the classifier with high specificity and sensitivity in both the original and validation cohorts. A later analysis had no HLA typing for the validation cohort, so co-occurrence there was scored across all 110 or so repertoires. In vitro tests confirmed that a few of the cytomegalovirus-associated TCR beta chains recognize cytomegalovirus antigens. The study listed 150 to 200 TCR beta chains as associated with cytomegalovirus. Most TCR sequences were seen in very few donors, while some public TCRs were found in many individuals.

Library preparation employed the immunoSEQ multiplex PCR assay. The original pipeline was this. To diagnose cytomegalovirus status from the catalog of TCR beta chain sequences, a statistical classification framework was built. What TCRdb holds here is the immuneACCESS table cut down to in-frame rearrangements. Part of the clones is not present; checked against another copy, under half of the missing clones reflect an unresolved V gene, and the others are unexplained. V and J calls and clone size are given by that table; D and trimming were obtained from the DNA. In this sample the table shows approximately 280,000 clones, 88% of which occur a single time. 0.92% of the sample comes from the top ten. At the junction V is shortened by 7 bases and J by 1 base, with 12 bases in between. Reading from cysteine to phenylalanine, the CDR3 counts 14 amino acids. Here the CDR3 DNA is all that survives: 42 bases in frame from base 1. Based on the germline V gene, the CDR1 and CDR2 sequences are MNHEY and SVGAGI.

The donors belonged to the validation cohort of 90 to 150 subjects, which was separate from the approximately 680-subject first cohort. This receptor was obtained from a woman between 18 and 29 years old in good health and CMV-seronegative. Recombination linked TRBV6-5 to TRBJ2-3; 5 matching bases give a weak D call of TRBD2. Sequenced input: PBMCs. The DNA is as follows: TGTGCCAGCACTAGTAGCGCGGGCACAGATACGCAGTATTTT. This translates into CASTSSAGTDTQYF.